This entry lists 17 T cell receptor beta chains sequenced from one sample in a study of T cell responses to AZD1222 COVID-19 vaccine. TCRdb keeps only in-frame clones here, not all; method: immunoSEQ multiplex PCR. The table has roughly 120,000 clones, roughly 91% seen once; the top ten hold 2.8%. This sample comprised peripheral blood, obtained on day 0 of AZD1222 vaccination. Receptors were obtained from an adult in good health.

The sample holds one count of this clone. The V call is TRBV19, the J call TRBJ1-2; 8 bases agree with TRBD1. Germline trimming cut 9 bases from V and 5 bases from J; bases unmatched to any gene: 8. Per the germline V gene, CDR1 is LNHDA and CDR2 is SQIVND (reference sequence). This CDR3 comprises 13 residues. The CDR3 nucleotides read TGTGCCAGCCAATTCGGGACAGGTTATGGCTACACCTTC. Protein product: CASQFGTGYGYTF.

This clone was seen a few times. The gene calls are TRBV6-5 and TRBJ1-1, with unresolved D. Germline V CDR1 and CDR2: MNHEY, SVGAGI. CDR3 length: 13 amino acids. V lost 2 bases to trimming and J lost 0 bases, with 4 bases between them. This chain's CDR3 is CASSYRVNTEAFF. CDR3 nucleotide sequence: TGTGCCAGCAGTTACAGGGTGAACACTGAAGCTTTCTTT.

CDR3 amino acids: CASSRGTGYEQYF. The CDR3 DNA follows: TGTGCCAGCAGTCGCGGGACAGGCTACGAGCAGTACTTC. The chain employs TRBV12-3 or TRBV12-4 and TRBJ2-7; 8 bases fit TRBD1. Trimming cost V 5 bases and J 3 bases; bases outside gene matches: 3. The CDR3 has 13 residues.

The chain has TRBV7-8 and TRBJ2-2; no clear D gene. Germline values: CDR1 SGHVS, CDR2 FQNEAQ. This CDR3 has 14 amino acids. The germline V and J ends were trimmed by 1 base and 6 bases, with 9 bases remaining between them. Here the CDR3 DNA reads TGTGCCAGCAGCTTAGGGGGATCTCCCGGGGAGCTGTTTTTT. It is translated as CASSLGGSPGELFF.

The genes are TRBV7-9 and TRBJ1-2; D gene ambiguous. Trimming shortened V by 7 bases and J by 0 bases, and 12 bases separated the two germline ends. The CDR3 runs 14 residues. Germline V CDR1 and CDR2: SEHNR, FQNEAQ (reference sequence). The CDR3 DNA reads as TGTGCCAGCAACCCTCCGGGAGCTAACTATGGCTACACCTTC. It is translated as CASNPPGANYGYTF.

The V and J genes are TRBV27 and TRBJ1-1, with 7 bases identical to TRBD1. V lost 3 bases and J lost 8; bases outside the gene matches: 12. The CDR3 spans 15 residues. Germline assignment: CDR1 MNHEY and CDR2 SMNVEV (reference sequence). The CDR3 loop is CASSLSPGQAEEAFF. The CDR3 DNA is TGTGCCAGCAGTTTGAGCCCCGGACAGGCTGAGGAAGCTTTCTTT.

The CDR3 here is CASSEQQGAEAFF. CDR3 in DNA: TGCGCCAGCAGTGAACAGCAAGGGGCTGAAGCTTTCTTT. The chain recombines TRBV10-1 with TRBJ1-1; D possibly corresponds to TRBD1 (5 bases). The CDR3 consists of 13 residues. V gave up 3 bases and J gave up 6 bases, with 11 bases separating them. Germline assignment: CDR1 WNHNN and CDR2 SYGVQD (reference sequence).

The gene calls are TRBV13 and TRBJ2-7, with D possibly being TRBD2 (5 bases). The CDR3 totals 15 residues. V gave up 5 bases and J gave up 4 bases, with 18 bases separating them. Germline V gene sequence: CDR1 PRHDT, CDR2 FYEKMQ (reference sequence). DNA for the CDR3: TGTGCCAGCAGCCCCCCGGGGTCCGGCCGGTACGAGCAGTACTTC. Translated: CASSPPGSGRYEQYF.

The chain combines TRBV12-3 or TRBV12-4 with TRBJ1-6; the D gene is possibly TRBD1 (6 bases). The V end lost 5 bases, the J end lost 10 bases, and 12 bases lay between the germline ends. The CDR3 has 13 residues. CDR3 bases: TGTGCCAGCAGTGGACAGTTAAGATCACCCCTCCACTTT. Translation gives CASSGQLRSPLHF.

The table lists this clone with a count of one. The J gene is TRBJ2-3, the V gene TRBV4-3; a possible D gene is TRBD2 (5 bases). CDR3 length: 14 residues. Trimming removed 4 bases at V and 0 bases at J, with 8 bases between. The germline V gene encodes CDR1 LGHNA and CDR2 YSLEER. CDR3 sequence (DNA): TGCGCCAGCAGCCCCCGGACTAGCACAGATACGCAGTATTTT. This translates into CASSPRTSTDTQYF.

CDR3 region: CASSNQQGVSYEQYF. The CDR3 bases are TGTGCCAGCAGCAACCAACAGGGTGTGTCCTACGAGCAGTACTTC. J is TRBJ2-7 and V is TRBV7-9; maybe TRBD1 (6 bases). Germline V lookup: CDR1 SEHNR, CDR2 FQNEAQ (reference sequence). The CDR3 loop spans 15 amino acids. With 5 bases removed from V and 1 base from J, the gap between germline ends came to 15 bases. The whole variable domain, filled in from reference TRBV7-9 and TRBJ2-7, reads DTGVSQNPRHKITKRGQNVTFRCDPISEHNRLYWYRQTLGQGPEFLTYFQNEAQLEKSRLLSDRFSAERPKGSFSTLEIQRTEQGDSAMYLCASSNQQGVSYEQYFGPGTRLTVT.

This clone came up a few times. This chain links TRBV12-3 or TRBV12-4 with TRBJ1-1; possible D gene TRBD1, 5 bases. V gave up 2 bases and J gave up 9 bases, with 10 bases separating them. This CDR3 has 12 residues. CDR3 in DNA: TGTGCCAGCAGTTTACGGGCAGGGAAAGCTTTCTTT. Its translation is CASSLRAGKAFF.

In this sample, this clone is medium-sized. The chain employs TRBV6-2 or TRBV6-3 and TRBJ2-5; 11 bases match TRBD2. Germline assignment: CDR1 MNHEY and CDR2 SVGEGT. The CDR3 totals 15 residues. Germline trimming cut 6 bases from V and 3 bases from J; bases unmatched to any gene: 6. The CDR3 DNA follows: TGTGCCAGCAGCCGCCCGACTAGCGGGGAAGAGACCCAGTACTTC. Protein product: CASSRPTSGEETQYF.

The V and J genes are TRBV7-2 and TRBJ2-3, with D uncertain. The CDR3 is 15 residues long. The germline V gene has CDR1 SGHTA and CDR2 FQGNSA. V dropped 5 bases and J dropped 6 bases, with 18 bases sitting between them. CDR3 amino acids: CASSAFASMDDTQYF. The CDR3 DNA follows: TGTGCCAGCAGCGCATTCGCCTCCATGGACGATACGCAGTATTTT.

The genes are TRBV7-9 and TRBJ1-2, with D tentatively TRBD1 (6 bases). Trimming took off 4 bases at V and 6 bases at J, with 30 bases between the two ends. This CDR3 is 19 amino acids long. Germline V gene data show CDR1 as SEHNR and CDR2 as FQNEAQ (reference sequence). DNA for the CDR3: TGTGCCAGCAGCTCCAGCTTTGTTACCCAACAGGGCCCCCAGGATGGCTACACCTTC. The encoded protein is CASSSSFVTQQGPQDGYTF.

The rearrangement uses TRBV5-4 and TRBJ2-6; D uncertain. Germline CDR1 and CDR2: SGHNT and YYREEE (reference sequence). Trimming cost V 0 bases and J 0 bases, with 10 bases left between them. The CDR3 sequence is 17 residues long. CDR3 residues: CASSLDPSRSGANVLTF. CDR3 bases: TGTGCCAGCAGCTTGGATCCCTCCCGCTCTGGGGCCAACGTCCTGACTTTC.

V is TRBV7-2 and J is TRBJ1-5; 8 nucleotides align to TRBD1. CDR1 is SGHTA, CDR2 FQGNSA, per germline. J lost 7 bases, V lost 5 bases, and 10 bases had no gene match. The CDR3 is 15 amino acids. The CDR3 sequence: CASSPRGQGRQPQHF. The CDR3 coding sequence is TGTGCCAGCAGCCCACGCGGACAGGGACGGCAGCCCCAGCATTTT.